What follows are 21 T cell receptor beta chains derived from one specimen sequenced in a study of cytotoxic CD8 clonotypes in ibrutinib-treated CLL (dated by TCRdb to 2020 to 2022). Libraries were made using the immunoSEQ multiplex PCR assay. This is the immuneACCESS table as TCRdb keeps it, with only in-frame sequences that have V and J called. A part of the clones is gone; compared with another copy, unresolved V genes explain less than half, and the rest is unexplained. The sample table records fewer than 10,000 clones; about 70% of these occur just once. Of the sample, about 40% is held by the ten largest clones. Sequences were derived from PBMCs, sampled before ibrutinib treatment. The receptors stem from a human donor with chronic lymphocytic leukemia.

J is TRBJ1-6 and V is TRBV27; TRBD1 agrees at 8 bases. V trimming: 2 bases; J trimming: 2 bases; junction bases outside the gene matches: 11. The CDR3 length is 19 residues. From germline, CDR1 is MNHEY and CDR2 SMNVEV (reference sequence). The CDR3 spells CASSLRRQGRVAYNSPLHF. The DNA of the CDR3 is TGTGCCAGCAGTTTAAGGAGACAGGGGAGGGTGGCCTATAATTCACCCCTCCACTTT.

V usage is TRBV11-2 and J usage is TRBJ1-1, with 7 bases lining up with TRBD1. V was pared by 1 base and J by 5 bases, with 1 base of the junction left unmatched. The germline CDR1 and CDR2 sequences are SGHAT and FQNNGV. The CDR3 totals 13 residues. DNA for the CDR3: TGTGCCAGCAGCTTAGCAGGGGGGACTGAAGCTTTCTTT. Its translation: CASSLAGGTEAFF.

The table lists this clone with a count of one. The gene calls are TRBV18 and TRBJ1-1; D gene uncertain. The ends were cut back, 6 bases at V and 6 bases at J, with 17 bases in the middle. The germline gives CDR1 KGHSH, CDR2 LQKENI. This CDR3 is built from 14 residues. CDR3 residues: CASSYGGRLSEAFF. The CDR3 bases are TGTGCCAGCTCGTACGGCGGGAGGCTTTCTGAAGCTTTCTTT.

This chain links TRBV20-1 with TRBJ1-1; D gene ambiguous. The germline V gene has CDR1 DFQATT and CDR2 SNEGSKA (reference sequence). Trimming shortened V by 1 base and J by 5 bases, and 5 bases separated the two germline ends. The CDR3 sequence is 11 residues long. Here the CDR3 DNA reads TGCAGTGCTAGAGGAATGACTGAAGCTTTCTTT. Residues: CSARGMTEAFF.

The chain uses TRBV4-2 and TRBJ2-5; tentatively, D is TRBD1 (6 bases). V dropped 4 bases and J dropped 2 bases, with 14 bases sitting between them. The CDR3 consists of 15 residues. CDR1 LGHNA and CDR2 YNFKEQ come from the germline V gene. For the CDR3, the DNA is TGTGCCAGCAGCCTCACCGGGACAAGACAAGAGACCCAGTACTTC. Its protein product is CASSLTGTRQETQYF.

J is TRBJ1-4 and V is TRBV28; perhaps TRBD1 as D (5 bases). The germline V gene has CDR1 MDHEN and CDR2 SYDVKM. Deletions cut 6 bases from V and 0 bases from J, with 14 bases between. CDR3 length equals 16 residues. Here the CDR3 DNA reads TGTGCCAGCAGCTCCGACAGATCCGCAACTAATGAAAAACTGTTTTTT. Protein product: CASSSDRSATNEKLFF.

This chain uses TRBV5-5 with TRBJ2-3; D might be TRBD1 (6 bases). The V and J ends lost 3 bases and 2 bases respectively, with 28 bases between them. CDR3 size: 20 residues. CDR1 SGHKS and CDR2 YYEKEE come from the germline V gene (reference sequence). The CDR3 DNA follows: TGTGCCAGCAGCTCTACAAAACGGACGACAGGTTTTGGATCCACAGATACGCAGTATTTT. Translation: CASSSTKRTTGFGSTDTQYF.

The gene calls are TRBV29-1 and TRBJ2-2; D gene ambiguous. Germline lookup yields CDR1 SQVTM and CDR2 ANQGSEA. The CDR3 is 12 amino acids. Trimming removed 4 bases from V and 5 bases from J, with 8 bases in between. Here the CDR3 DNA reads TGCAGCGTTGGCGAATGGACCGGGGAGCTGTTTTTT. As protein: CSVGEWTGELFF.

The sample holds one count of this clone. The chain uses TRBV18 and TRBJ1-5; 7 bases are a match to TRBD1. The junction had 8 bases not matched to a gene; V was cut back by 1 base and J by 2 bases. Germline-derived CDR1 and CDR2 are KGHSH and LQKENI. The CDR3 consists of 17 residues. The CDR3 bases are TGTGCCAGCTCACCACAGACGACAGGGTTCGGCAATCAGCCCCAGCATTTT. This encodes CASSPQTTGFGNQPQHF.

V and J are TRBV6-6 and TRBJ1-5; 11 positions agree with TRBD1. Germline CDR1 and CDR2: MNHNY and SVGAGI (reference sequence). With V trimmed by 2 bases and J by 5 bases, 2 bases remained unmatched. The length of the CDR3 is 15 residues. The CDR3 reads CASSYGDRGYQPQHF. The CDR3 nucleotides read TGTGCCAGCAGTTACGGGGACAGGGGGTATCAGCCCCAGCATTTT.

The CDR3 nucleotides are TGTGCCAGCTCTACTAGGGGAGAGACCCAGTACTTC. Amino acid sequence: CASSTRGETQYF. The chain combines TRBV27 with TRBJ2-5; the D call may be TRBD1 or TRBD2 (5 bases each). V shed 8 bases and J shed 4 bases, with 11 bases lying between them. The CDR3 loop spans 12 amino acids. In germline, CDR1 is MNHEY, CDR2 SMNVEV (reference sequence).

The J gene is TRBJ2-1, the V gene TRBV19; perhaps D is TRBD1 or TRBD2 (5 bases each). Germline V gene data show CDR1 as LNHDA and CDR2 as SQIVND (reference sequence). CDR3 length: 16 amino acids. The V end lost 0 bases, the J end lost 2 bases, and 11 bases lay between the germline ends. The CDR3 DNA is TGTGCCAGTAGTATAGAGGGACGGGAACCCTACAATGAGCAGTTCTTC. It is translated as CASSIEGREPYNEQFF.

The rearrangement links TRBV7-2 to TRBJ2-2, with 9 positions matching TRBD2. V lost 0 bases to trimming and J lost 6 bases; unmatched junction nucleotides: 2. Germline lookup yields CDR1 SGHTA and CDR2 FQGNSA. There are 15 residues in the CDR3. The CDR3 here is CASSLAIAGAGELFF. For the CDR3, the DNA is TGTGCCAGCAGCTTAGCAATAGCGGGAGCCGGGGAGCTGTTTTTT.

V is TRBV29-1 and J is TRBJ1-2; TRBD1 might be the D (6 bases). Trimming took off 5 bases at V and 4 bases at J, with 14 bases between the two ends. CDR3 length equals 13 residues. Germline V CDR1 and CDR2: SQVTM, ANQGSEA. In DNA form, the CDR3 reads TGCAGCGTTCAGGGGATAGGAATCTATGGCTACACCTTC. Amino acid sequence: CSVQGIGIYGYTF.

Only a few counts were recorded for this clone. CDR3 region: CSTKQGSASETQYF. The CDR3, as DNA: TGCAGCACCAAACAGGGGTCGGCAAGCGAGACCCAGTACTTC. The chain has TRBV29-1 and TRBJ2-5; the match to TRBD1 covers 7 bases. The CDR3 totals 14 residues. Germline V gene lookup returns CDR1 SQVTM and CDR2 ANQGSEA. Trimming at V came to 8 bases and at J to 5 bases, leaving 14 bases not matched to a gene.

In this sample, this clone turned up once. The CDR3 DNA follows: TGTGCCAGCACCGAAAGAACAAACTCCTACGAGCAGTACTTC. Translation gives CASTERTNSYEQYF. The chain has TRBV2 and TRBJ2-7; D not resolved. V was cut by 7 bases and J by 0 bases, with 13 bases left in between. CDR1 is SNHLY, CDR2 FYNNEI, per germline. This CDR3 has 14 amino acids.

This clone turned up a few times. The chain couples TRBV5-1 to TRBJ2-4; D is possibly TRBD1 or TRBD2 (5 bases each). Deletions cut 0 bases from V and 9 bases from J, with 10 bases between. Germline V gives CDR1 SGHRS, CDR2 YFSETQ. The length of the CDR3 is 13 residues. The CDR3 sequence: CASSLGSGGIQYF. CDR3 sequence (DNA): TGCGCCAGCAGCTTGGGGAGTGGGGGCATTCAGTACTTC. Full variable domain (outside the CDR3, taken from reference TRBV5-1 and TRBJ2-4): KAGVTQTPRYLIKTRGQQVTLSCSPISGHRSVSWYQQTPGQGLQFLFEYFSETQRNKGNFPGRFSGRQFSNSRSEMNVSTLELGDSALYLCASSLGSGGIQYFGAGTRLSVL.

The gene calls are TRBV10-1 and TRBJ2-3, with 7 positions matching TRBD1. V lost 5 bases to trimming and J lost 0 bases; unmatched junction nucleotides: 11. The germline CDR1 and CDR2 sequences are WNHNN and SYGVQD (reference sequence). The CDR3 contains 17 residues. CDR3 sequence (DNA): TGCGCCAGCAGTATTCACCTGGGACAGAATAGCACAGATACGCAGTATTTT. It translates to CASSIHLGQNSTDTQYF.

This clone counts as medium-sized. Mismatch with germline at one junction end may stem from a read error. The chain has TRBV5-6 and TRBJ1-2, with D unresolved. The germline V gene has CDR1 SGHDT and CDR2 YYEEEE. The CDR3 extends over 16 amino acids. The CDR3 DNA sequence: TGTGCCAGCGGCTTGAAGTTGACCGAGAGAGCGCAGGGCTACACCTTC. Translating it yields CASGLKLTERAQGYTF. Together with reference TRBV5-6 and TRBJ1-2, the CDR3 gives the full variable domain: DAGVTQSPTHLIKTRGQQVTLRCSPKSGHDTVSWYQQALGQGPQFIFQYYEEEERQRGNFPDRFSGHQFPNYSSELNVNALLLGDSALYLCASGLKLTERAQGYTFGSGTRLTVV.

This clone has only a few counts. The genes are TRBV11-2 and TRBJ2-3, with 9 bases fitting TRBD2. The CDR3 is 16 residues long. Germline loops: CDR1 SGHAT, CDR2 FQNNGV. After removal of 5 bases from V and 9 bases from J, the junction contained 15 bases not matched to a gene. The CDR3 protein is CASSPLPSGVRSTQYF. For the CDR3, the DNA is TGTGCCAGCAGCCCCCTCCCTAGCGGGGTTAGATCGACGCAGTATTTT.

About this clone: This sample includes further DNA sequences coding for the same CDR3. The chain combines TRBV4-1 with TRBJ2-1, with 13 positions matching TRBD2. The V and J ends lost 4 bases and 7 bases, in that order; junction bases with no gene match: 4. This CDR3 spans 15 amino acids. The germline CDR1 and CDR2 sequences are MGHRA and YSYEKL. This CDR3 is CASSPGLAGENEQFF. As DNA, the CDR3 is TGCGCCAGCAGCCCTGGACTAGCGGGAGAGAATGAGCAGTTCTTC.